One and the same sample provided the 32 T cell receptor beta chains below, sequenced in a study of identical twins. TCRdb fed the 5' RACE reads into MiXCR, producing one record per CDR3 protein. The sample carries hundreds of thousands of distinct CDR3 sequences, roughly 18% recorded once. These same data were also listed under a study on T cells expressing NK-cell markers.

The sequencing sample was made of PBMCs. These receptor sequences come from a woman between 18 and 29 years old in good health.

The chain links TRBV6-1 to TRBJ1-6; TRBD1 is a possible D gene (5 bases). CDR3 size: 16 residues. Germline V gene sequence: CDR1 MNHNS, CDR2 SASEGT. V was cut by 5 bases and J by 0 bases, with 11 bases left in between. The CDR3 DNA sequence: TGTGCCAGCAGTCCTGGACACAGCTCCTATAATTCACCCCTCCACTTT. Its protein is CASSPGHSSYNSPLHF.

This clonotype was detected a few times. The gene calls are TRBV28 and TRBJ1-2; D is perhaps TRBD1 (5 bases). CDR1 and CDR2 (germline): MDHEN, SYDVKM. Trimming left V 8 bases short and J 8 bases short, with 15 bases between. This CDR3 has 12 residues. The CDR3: CASEGPLRGYTF. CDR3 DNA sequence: TGTGCCAGCGAGGGGCCCCTAAGGGGCTACACCTTC.

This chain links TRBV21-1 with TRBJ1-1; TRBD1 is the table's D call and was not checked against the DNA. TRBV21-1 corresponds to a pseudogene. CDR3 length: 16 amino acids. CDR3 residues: CASSLRTGKANTEAFF. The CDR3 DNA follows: TGTGCCAGCAGCCTTCGGACAGGGAAAGCGAACACTGAAGCTTTCTTT.

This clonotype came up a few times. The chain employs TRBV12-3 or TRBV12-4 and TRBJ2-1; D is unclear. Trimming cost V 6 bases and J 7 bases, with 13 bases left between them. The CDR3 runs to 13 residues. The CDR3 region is CASSPFFGNEQFF. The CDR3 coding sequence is TGTGCCAGCAGCCCCTTTTTTGGGAATGAGCAGTTCTTC.

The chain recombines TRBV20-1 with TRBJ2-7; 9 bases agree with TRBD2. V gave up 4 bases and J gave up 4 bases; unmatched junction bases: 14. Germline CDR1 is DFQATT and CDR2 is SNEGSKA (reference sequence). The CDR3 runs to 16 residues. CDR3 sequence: CSATRGGGGMSYEQYF. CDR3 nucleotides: TGCAGTGCTACCCGCGGCGGGGGGGGGATGTCATACGAGCAGTACTTC.

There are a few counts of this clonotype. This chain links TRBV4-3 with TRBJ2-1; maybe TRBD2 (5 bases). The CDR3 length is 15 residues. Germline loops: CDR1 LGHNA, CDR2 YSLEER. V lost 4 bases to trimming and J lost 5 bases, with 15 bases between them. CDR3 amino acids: CASSRDIPGNNEQFF. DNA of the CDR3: TGCGCCAGCAGCCGCGACATACCGGGGAACAATGAGCAGTTCTTC.

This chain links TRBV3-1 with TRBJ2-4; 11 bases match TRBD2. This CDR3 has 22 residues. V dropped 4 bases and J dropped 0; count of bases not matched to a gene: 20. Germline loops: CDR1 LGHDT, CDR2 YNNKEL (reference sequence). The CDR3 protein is CASSPIGTSGTPEGLAKNIQYF. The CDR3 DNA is TGTGCCAGCAGCCCCATTGGGACTAGCGGTACTCCTGAGGGGTTAGCCAAAAACATTCAGTACTTC.

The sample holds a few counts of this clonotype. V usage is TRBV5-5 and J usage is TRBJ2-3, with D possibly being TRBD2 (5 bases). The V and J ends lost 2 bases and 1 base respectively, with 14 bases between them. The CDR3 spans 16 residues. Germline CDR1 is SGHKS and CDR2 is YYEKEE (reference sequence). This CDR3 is CASSFTSLIGTDTQYF. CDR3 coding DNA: TGTGCCAGCAGCTTTACTAGTTTAATCGGCACAGATACGCAGTATTTT.

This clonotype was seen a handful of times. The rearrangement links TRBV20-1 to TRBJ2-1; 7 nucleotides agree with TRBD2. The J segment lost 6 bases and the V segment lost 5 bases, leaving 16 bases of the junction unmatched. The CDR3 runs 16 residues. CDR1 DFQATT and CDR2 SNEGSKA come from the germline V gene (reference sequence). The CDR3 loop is CSAPPYGGGPGNEQFF. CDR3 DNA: TGCAGTGCTCCCCCTTATGGGGGAGGGCCCGGCAATGAGCAGTTCTTC.

The DNA of the CDR3 is TGCAGTGCTAGAGATTCGGCATACTCCTACAATGAGCAGTTCTTC. Translation: CSARDSAYSYNEQFF. The V call is TRBV20-1, the J call TRBJ2-1; D is unresolved. The CDR3 runs to 15 residues. Germline-derived CDR1 and CDR2 are DFQATT and SNEGSKA (reference sequence). Trimming removed 0 bases at V and 0 bases at J, with 9 bases between.

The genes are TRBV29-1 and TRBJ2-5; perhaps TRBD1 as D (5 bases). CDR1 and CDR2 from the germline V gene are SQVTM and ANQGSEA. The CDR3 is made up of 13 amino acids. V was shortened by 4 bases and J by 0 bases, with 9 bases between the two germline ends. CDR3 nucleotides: TGCAGCGTTGCAGGGCAGAACCAAGAGACCCAGTACTTC. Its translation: CSVAGQNQETQYF.

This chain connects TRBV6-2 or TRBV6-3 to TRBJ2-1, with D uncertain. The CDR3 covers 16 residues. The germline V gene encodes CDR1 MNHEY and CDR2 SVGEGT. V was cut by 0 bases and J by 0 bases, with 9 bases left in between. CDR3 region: CASSYSYRHSYNEQFF. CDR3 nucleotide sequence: TGTGCCAGCAGTTACTCGTACCGACACTCCTACAATGAGCAGTTCTTC.

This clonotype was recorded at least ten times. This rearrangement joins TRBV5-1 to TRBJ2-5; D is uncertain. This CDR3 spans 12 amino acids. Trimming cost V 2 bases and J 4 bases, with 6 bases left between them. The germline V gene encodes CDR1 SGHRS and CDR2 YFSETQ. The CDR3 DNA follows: TGCGCCAGCAGCTTCCCCGGAGAGACCCAGTACTTC. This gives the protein CASSFPGETQYF.

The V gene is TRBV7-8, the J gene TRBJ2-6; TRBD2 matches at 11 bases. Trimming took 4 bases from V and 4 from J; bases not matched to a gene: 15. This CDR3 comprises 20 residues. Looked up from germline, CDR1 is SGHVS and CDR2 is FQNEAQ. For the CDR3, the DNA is TGTGCCAGCAGCTCCATGGAGGTGGCTAGCGGGGGGCCCGGGGCCAACGTCCTGACTTTC. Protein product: CASSSMEVASGGPGANVLTF.

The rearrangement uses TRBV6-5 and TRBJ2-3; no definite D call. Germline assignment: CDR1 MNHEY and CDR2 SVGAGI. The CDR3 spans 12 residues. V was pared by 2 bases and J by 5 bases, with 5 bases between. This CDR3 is CASSYDGDTQYF. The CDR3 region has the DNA TGTGCCAGCAGTTACGATGGAGATACGCAGTATTTT.

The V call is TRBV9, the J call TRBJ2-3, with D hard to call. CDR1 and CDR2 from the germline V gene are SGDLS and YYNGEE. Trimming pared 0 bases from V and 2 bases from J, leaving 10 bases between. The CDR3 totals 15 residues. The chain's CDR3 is CASSVVAVSTDTQYF. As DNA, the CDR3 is TGTGCCAGCAGCGTAGTAGCAGTCTCCACAGATACGCAGTATTTT.

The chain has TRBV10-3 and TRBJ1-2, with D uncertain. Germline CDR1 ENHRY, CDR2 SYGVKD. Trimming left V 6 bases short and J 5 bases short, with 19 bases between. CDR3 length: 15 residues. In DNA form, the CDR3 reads TGTGCCATCAGAGCGACGATACAGCCTGGGTATGGCTACACCTTC. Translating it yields CAIRATIQPGYGYTF.

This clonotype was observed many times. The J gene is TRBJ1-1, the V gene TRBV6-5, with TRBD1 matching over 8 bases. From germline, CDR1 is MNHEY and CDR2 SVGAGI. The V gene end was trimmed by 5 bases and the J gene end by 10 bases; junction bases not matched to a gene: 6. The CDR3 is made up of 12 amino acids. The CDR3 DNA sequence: TGTGCCAGCAGTGGAAGGGACAGGTTAGCTTTCTTT. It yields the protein CASSGRDRLAFF.

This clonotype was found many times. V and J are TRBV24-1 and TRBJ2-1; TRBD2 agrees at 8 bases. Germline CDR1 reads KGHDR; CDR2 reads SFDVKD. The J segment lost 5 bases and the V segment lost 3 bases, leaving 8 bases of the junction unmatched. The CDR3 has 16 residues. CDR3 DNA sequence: TGTGCCACCAGTGATGCTAGCGGGTCCAGGGACAATGAGCAGTTCTTC. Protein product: CATSDASGSRDNEQFF.

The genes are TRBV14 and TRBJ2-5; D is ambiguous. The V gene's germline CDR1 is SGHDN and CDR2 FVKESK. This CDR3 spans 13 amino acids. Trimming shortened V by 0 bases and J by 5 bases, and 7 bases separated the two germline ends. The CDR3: CASSQDRWETQYF. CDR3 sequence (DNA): TGTGCCAGCAGCCAAGATCGTTGGGAGACCCAGTACTTC.

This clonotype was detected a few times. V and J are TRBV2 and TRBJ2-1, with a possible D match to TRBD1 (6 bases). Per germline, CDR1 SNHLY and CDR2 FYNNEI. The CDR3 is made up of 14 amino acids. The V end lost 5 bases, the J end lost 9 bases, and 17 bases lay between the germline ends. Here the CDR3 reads CASSTDRLPSEQFF. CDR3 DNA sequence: TGTGCCAGCAGTACCGACAGGCTACCCTCTGAGCAGTTCTTC.

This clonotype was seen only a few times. The CDR3 DNA reads TGTGCCAGCAGCTTCGGCAGGGGGGTTCTCTATAATTCACCCCTCCACTTT. This encodes CASSFGRGVLYNSPLHF. This sequence joins TRBV7-9 and TRBJ1-6, with TRBD1 matching 7 bases. The CDR3 covers 17 residues. Germline lookup yields CDR1 SEHNR and CDR2 FQNEAQ (reference sequence). J lost 3 bases, V lost 3 bases, and 8 bases had no gene match.

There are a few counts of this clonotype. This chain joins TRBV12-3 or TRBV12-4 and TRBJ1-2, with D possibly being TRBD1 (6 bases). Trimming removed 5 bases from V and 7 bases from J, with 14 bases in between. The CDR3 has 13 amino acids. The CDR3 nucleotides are TGTGCCAGCAGTCAAGGAGGGGGTATTGGCTACACCTTC. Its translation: CASSQGGGIGYTF.

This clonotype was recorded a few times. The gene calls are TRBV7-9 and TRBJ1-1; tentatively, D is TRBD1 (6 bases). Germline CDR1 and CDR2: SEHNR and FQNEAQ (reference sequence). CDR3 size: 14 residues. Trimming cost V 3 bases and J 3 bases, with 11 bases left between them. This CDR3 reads CASSFTGSDTEAFF. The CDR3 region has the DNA TGTGCCAGCAGCTTCACAGGGTCGGACACTGAAGCTTTCTTT. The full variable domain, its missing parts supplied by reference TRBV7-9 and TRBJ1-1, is DTGVSQNPRHKITKRGQNVTFRCDPISEHNRLYWYRQTLGQGPEFLTYFQNEAQLEKSRLLSDRFSAERPKGSFSTLEIQRTEQGDSAMYLCASSFTGSDTEAFFGQGTRLTVV.

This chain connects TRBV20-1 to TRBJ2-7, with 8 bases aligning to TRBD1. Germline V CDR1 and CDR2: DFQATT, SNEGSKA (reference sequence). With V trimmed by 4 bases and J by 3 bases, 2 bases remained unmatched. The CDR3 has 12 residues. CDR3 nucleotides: TGCAGTGCTACCAGGGGGCTCTACGAGCAGTACTTC. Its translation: CSATRGLYEQYF.

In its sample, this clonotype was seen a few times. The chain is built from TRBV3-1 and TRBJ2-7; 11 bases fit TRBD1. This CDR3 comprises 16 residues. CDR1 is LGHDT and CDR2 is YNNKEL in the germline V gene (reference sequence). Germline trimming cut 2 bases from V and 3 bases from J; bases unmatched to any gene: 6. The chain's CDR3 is CASSQRTGTGGYEQYF. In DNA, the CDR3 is TGTGCCAGCAGCCAACGGACCGGGACAGGGGGCTACGAGCAGTACTTC.

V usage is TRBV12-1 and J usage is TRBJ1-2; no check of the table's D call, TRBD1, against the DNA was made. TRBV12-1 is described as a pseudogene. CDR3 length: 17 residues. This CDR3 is CASSFGRIRTAYYGYTF. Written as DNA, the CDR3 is TGTGCCAGCAGCTTTGGGAGAATTAGGACAGCCTATTATGGCTACACCTTC.

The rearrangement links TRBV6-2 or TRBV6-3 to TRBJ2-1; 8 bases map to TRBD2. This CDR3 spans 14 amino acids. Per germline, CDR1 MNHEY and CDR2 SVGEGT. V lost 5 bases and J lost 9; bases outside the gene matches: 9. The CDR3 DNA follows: TGTGCCAGCAGTAAGAGCGGGAGTGCAGGTGAGCAGTTCTTC. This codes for CASSKSGSAGEQFF.

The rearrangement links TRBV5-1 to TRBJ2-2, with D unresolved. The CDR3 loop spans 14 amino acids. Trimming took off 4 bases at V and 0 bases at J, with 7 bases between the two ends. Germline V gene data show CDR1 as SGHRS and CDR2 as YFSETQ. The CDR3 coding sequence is TGCGCCAGCAGCCCCCTACCGAACACCGGGGAGCTGTTTTTT. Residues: CASSPLPNTGELFF.

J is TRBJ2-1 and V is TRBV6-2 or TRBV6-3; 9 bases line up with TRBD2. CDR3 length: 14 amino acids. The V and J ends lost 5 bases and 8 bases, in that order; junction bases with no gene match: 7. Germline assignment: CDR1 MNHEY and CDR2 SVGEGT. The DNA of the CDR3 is TGTGCCAGCAGTCGAGCGGGAGGTATCGATGAGCAGTTCTTC. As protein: CASSRAGGIDEQFF.

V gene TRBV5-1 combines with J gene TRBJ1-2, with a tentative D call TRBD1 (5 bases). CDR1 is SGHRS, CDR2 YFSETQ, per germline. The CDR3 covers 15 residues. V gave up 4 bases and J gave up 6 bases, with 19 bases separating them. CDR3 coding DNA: TGCGCCAGCAGCGGCCACGAGGCACTAGGGGATGGCTACACCTTC. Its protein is CASSGHEALGDGYTF.

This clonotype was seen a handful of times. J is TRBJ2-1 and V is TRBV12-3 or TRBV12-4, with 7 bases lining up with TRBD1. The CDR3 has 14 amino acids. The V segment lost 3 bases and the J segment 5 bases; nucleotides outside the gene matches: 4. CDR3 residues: CASSFRQGNNEQFF. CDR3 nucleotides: TGTGCCAGCAGTTTCCGACAGGGTAACAATGAGCAGTTCTTC.